The next 32 T cell receptor beta chains were all read from a single sample in a study of blood T cell repertoires in COVID-19. Some clones are missing from TCRdb's copy, which holds only in-frame ones; the method was immunoSEQ multiplex PCR. The sample lists 200,000 to 300,000 clones, around 88% occurring once. The specimen was peripheral blood. The receptors here all came from a woman aged 30 to 39 who had recovered from COVID-19.

This chain links TRBV5-4 with TRBJ1-2; D is perhaps TRBD1 (5 bases). The V and J ends lost 1 base and 10 bases respectively, with 11 bases between them. This CDR3 has 12 amino acids. Germline values: CDR1 SGHNT, CDR2 YYREEE (reference sequence). CDR3 nucleotides: TGTGCCAGCAGCTTGCAAGACAGCTTCTACACCTTC. Translating gives CASSLQDSFYTF.

V usage is TRBV11-3 and J usage is TRBJ1-1; D is unclear. V shed 5 bases and J shed 0 bases, with 7 bases lying between them. This CDR3 has 13 amino acids. Germline V gives CDR1 SGHNT, CDR2 YENEEA. The CDR3 loop is CASSQQMNTEAFF. CDR3 DNA sequence: TGTGCCAGCAGCCAACAAATGAACACTGAAGCTTTCTTT.

The table lists this clone with a few counts. This chain joins TRBV9 and TRBJ2-1, with TRBD2 matching 9 bases. The CDR3 totals 17 residues. After removal of 0 bases from V and 7 bases from J, the junction contained 11 bases not matched to a gene. Germline CDR1 SGDLS, CDR2 YYNGEE. The CDR3 nucleotides are TGTGCCAGCAGCGTAGGGTTAGGTAGCGGGGGTCTTAATGAGCAGTTCTTC. Its protein is CASSVGLGSGGLNEQFF.

The genes are TRBV10-1 and TRBJ1-1, with D maybe TRBD1 (6 bases). Germline CDR1 and CDR2: WNHNN and SYGVQD (reference sequence). This CDR3 is 13 amino acids long. The V end lost 6 bases, the J end lost 0 bases, and 8 bases lay between the germline ends. For the CDR3, the DNA is TGCGCCAGCAGACAGGGATTGAACACTGAAGCTTTCTTT. Protein sequence: CASRQGLNTEAFF.

V is TRBV16 and J is TRBJ2-3; 12 bases align to TRBD2. V gave up 4 bases and J gave up 5 bases; unmatched junction bases: 7. There are 16 residues in the CDR3. The germline V gene encodes CDR1 KGHSY and CDR2 FQNENV. CDR3 nucleotides: TGTGCCAGCAGCCTCCCTAGCGGGGGGGCCGAAGATACGCAGTATTTT. Amino acid sequence: CASSLPSGGAEDTQYF.

This clone was detected only a few times. J is TRBJ2-7 and V is TRBV2; possible D gene TRBD2, 6 bases. The V and J ends lost 8 bases and 0 bases respectively, with 8 bases between them. Germline V gives CDR1 SNHLY, CDR2 FYNNEI. CDR3 length equals 12 residues. The CDR3 bases are TGTGCCAGCCTGGGACTCTCCTACGAGCAGTACTTC. It codes for CASLGLSYEQYF.

The chain joins TRBV5-6 to TRBJ1-1, with 8 bases identical to TRBD1. The CDR3 runs 15 residues. The germline CDR1 and CDR2 sequences are SGHDT and YYEEEE. The trim removed 5 bases at V and 5 bases at J, leaving 11 bases unmatched. The CDR3 is CASSSTGTGQTEAFF. The CDR3 coding sequence is TGTGCCAGCAGTTCTACCGGGACAGGTCAAACTGAAGCTTTCTTT.

This chain joins TRBV19 and TRBJ1-5, with 7 bases fitting TRBD1. This CDR3 is built from 15 residues. The V and J ends lost 4 bases and 3 bases, in that order; junction bases with no gene match: 6. CDR1 is LNHDA and CDR2 is SQIVND in the germline V gene (reference sequence). The CDR3 sequence: CASSTTGTHNQPQHF. As DNA, the CDR3 is TGTGCCAGTAGTACGACAGGGACCCACAATCAGCCCCAGCATTTT. Full variable domain (rest looked up from reference TRBV19 and TRBJ1-5): DGGITQSPKYLFRKEGQNVTLSCEQNLNHDAMYWYRQDPGQGLRLIYYSQIVNDFQKGDIAEGYSVSREKKESFPLTVTSAQKNPTAFYLCASSTTGTHNQPQHFGDGTRLSIL.

The chain links TRBV21-1 to TRBJ1-1; the DNA was not used to check the table's D call, TRBD1. TRBV21-1 is deemed a pseudogene. This CDR3 comprises 18 residues. CDR3: CASSKNYRGEGANTEAFF. CDR3 nucleotides: TGTGCCAGCAGCAAAAATTATAGGGGAGAGGGGGCGAACACTGAAGCTTTCTTT.

The chain employs TRBV7-9 and TRBJ1-1; tentatively, D is TRBD1 (5 bases). Looked up from germline, CDR1 is SEHNR and CDR2 is FQNEAQ (reference sequence). V lost 5 bases and J lost 0, with 19 bases in between. This CDR3 region has 17 residues. The CDR3 loop is CASSGPQGKRMNTEAFF. The CDR3 DNA reads TGTGCCAGCAGCGGACCGCAGGGAAAGCGCATGAACACTGAAGCTTTCTTT.

This chain connects TRBV10-2 to TRBJ2-2; 10 nucleotides line up with TRBD2. J lost 2 bases, V lost 10 bases, and 7 bases had no gene match. The CDR3 extends over 15 amino acids. Germline V gene sequence: CDR1 WSHSY, CDR2 SAAADI. The CDR3 nucleotides read TGCGCCACCCACCTAGCGGGGGATAACACCGGGGAGCTGTTTTTT. This encodes CATHLAGDNTGELFF.

This clone was found once. This chain links TRBV2 with TRBJ2-5, with a weak D call TRBD1 (6 bases). This CDR3 spans 13 amino acids. CDR1 is SNHLY, CDR2 FYNNEI, per germline. V was shortened by 4 bases and J by 0 bases, with 6 bases between the two germline ends. CDR3 sequence: CASSGQDQETQYF. Here the CDR3 DNA reads TGTGCCAGCAGTGGACAGGACCAAGAGACCCAGTACTTC.

This clone was seen just once. The chain carries TRBV5-6 and TRBJ1-1; D ambiguous. The CDR3 spans 14 residues. Germline CDR1 SGHDT, CDR2 YYEEEE. Trimming removed 1 base at V and 1 base at J, with 8 bases between. CDR3 in amino acids: CASSLPGSNTEAFF. The CDR3 DNA is TGTGCCAGCAGCTTGCCCGGGTCGAACACTGAAGCTTTCTTT.

The genes are TRBV11-1 and TRBJ2-1, with 8 positions matching TRBD1. The V segment lost 1 base and the J segment 3 bases; nucleotides outside the gene matches: 5. CDR1 is SGHAT, CDR2 FQDESV, per germline (reference sequence). The CDR3 is 16 amino acids. The CDR3 DNA reads TGTGCCAGCAGCTTAGAACCAGGGGGCGGCTACAATGAGCAGTTCTTC. Translating it yields CASSLEPGGGYNEQFF.

The DNA for the CDR3 is TGTGCCAGCAAGGCTCCAGGGTCTAAGGGCTACACCTTC. Its translation: CASKAPGSKGYTF. The chain joins TRBV2 to TRBJ1-2; weak D call: TRBD1 (5 bases). Germline V gene sequence: CDR1 SNHLY, CDR2 FYNNEI. The CDR3 is made up of 13 amino acids. Trimming pared 7 bases from V and 8 bases from J, leaving 17 bases between. The variable domain in full, with the rest retrieved from reference TRBV2 and TRBJ1-2, is EPEVTQTPSHQVTQMGQEVILRCVPISNHLYFYWYRQILGQKVEFLVSFYNNEISEKSEIFDDQFSVERPDGSNFTLKIRSTKLEDSAMYFCASKAPGSKGYTFGSGTRLTVV.

V gene TRBV5-1 combines with J gene TRBJ1-4; D remains unclear. The CDR3 is 17 amino acids. Germline-derived CDR1 and CDR2 are SGHRS and YFSETQ. V was cut by 0 bases and J by 0 bases, with 12 bases left in between. CDR3 sequence (DNA): TGCGCCAGCAGCTTGGGGGAGTCCGAAGCAACTAATGAAAAACTGTTTTTT. The encoded protein is CASSLGESEATNEKLFF.

This clone was counted only a few times. The CDR3 loop reads CASSYRESAYEQYF. The CDR3 DNA reads as TGTGCCAGCAGTTACAGGGAATCCGCCTACGAGCAGTACTTC. The chain uses TRBV2 and TRBJ2-7; TRBD1 is a possible D gene (6 bases). CDR1 and CDR2 from the germline V gene are SNHLY and FYNNEI. The CDR3 is 14 amino acids. V lost 5 bases, J lost 2 bases, and 13 bases lay in between.

In its sample, this clone was seen once. The chain recombines TRBV6-5 with TRBJ1-2; 9 bases are shared with TRBD1. J lost 0 bases, V lost 2 bases, and 4 bases had no gene match. The CDR3 is 16 residues long. Germline CDR1 is MNHEY and CDR2 is SVGAGI. The CDR3 is CASSYLRDRANYGYTF. Written as DNA, the CDR3 is TGTGCCAGCAGTTACCTCCGGGACAGGGCTAACTATGGCTACACCTTC.

This chain connects TRBV11-2 to TRBJ2-1; D unresolved. This CDR3 has 12 amino acids. The V and J ends lost 4 bases and 6 bases respectively, with 7 bases between them. CDR1 is SGHAT and CDR2 is FQNNGV in the germline V gene. The CDR3 loop reads CASSWALNEQFF. The CDR3 bases are TGTGCCAGCAGCTGGGCCCTCAATGAGCAGTTCTTC. Full variable domain (rest looked up from reference TRBV11-2 and TRBJ2-1): EAGVAQSPRYKIIEKRQSVAFWCNPISGHATLYWYQQILGQGPKLLIQFQNNGVVDDSQLPKDRFSAERLKGVDSTLKIQPAKLEDSAVYLCASSWALNEQFFGPGTRLTVL.

The CDR3: CASSLRGWTGTEAFF. The DNA of the CDR3 is TGTGCCAGCAGCCTCCGAGGATGGACAGGCACTGAAGCTTTCTTT. The chain is built from TRBV5-4 and TRBJ1-1; 7 bases align to TRBD1. Losses at the gene ends were 4 bases for V and 4 bases for J; bases not matched to a gene: 10. Per germline, CDR1 SGHNT and CDR2 YYREEE (reference sequence). This CDR3 has 15 residues.

The chain recombines TRBV19 with TRBJ1-6; perhaps TRBD1 as D (6 bases). V shed 5 bases and J shed 10 bases, with 18 bases lying between them. In germline, CDR1 is LNHDA, CDR2 SQIVND (reference sequence). The CDR3 covers 15 residues. The CDR3 DNA reads TGTGCCAGTAGTGACACGACAGGCCTGGGGTCACCCCTCCACTTT. The encoded protein is CASSDTTGLGSPLHF.

This chain joins TRBV7-3 and TRBJ1-1; D not certain. CDR1 and CDR2 (germline): SGHTA, FQGTGA. The CDR3 spans 13 residues. Trimming shortened V by 5 bases and J by 0 bases, and 7 bases separated the two germline ends. The CDR3 region is CASSRTVNTEAFF. The CDR3 region has the DNA TGTGCCAGCAGCCGAACGGTGAACACTGAAGCTTTCTTT. Supplemented by reference TRBV7-3 and TRBJ1-1, the full variable domain reads GAGVSQTPSNKVTEKGKYVELRCDPISGHTALYWYRQSLGQGPEFLIYFQGTGAADDSGLPNDRFFAVRPEGSVSTLKIQRTERGDSAVYLCASSRTVNTEAFFGQGTRLTVV.

The chain uses TRBV19 and TRBJ1-2; 9 nucleotides match TRBD1. J was trimmed by 6 bases and V by 10 bases; bases with no gene match: 9. Germline V gives CDR1 LNHDA, CDR2 SQIVND (reference sequence). The CDR3 totals 13 residues. The DNA of the CDR3 is TGTGCCACCCGGGACAGGGTACAGGATGGCTACACCTTC. This sequence encodes CATRDRVQDGYTF.

This chain connects TRBV18 to TRBJ2-2; the D gene is possibly TRBD1 (6 bases). The V and J ends lost 4 bases and 2 bases respectively, with 17 bases between them. Germline CDR1 is KGHSH and CDR2 is LQKENI. CDR3 length equals 17 residues. Here the CDR3 reads CASSRTGSGVNTGELFF. In DNA, the CDR3 is TGTGCCAGCTCACGGACGGGTTCAGGGGTAAACACCGGGGAGCTGTTTTTT.

This chain links TRBV4-3 with TRBJ2-3; 11 bases are shared with TRBD2. The V gene end was trimmed by 3 bases and the J gene end by 2 bases; junction bases not matched to a gene: 4. The germline gives CDR1 LGHNA, CDR2 YSLEER. The CDR3 has 16 amino acids. In DNA form, the CDR3 reads TGCGCCAGCAGCCACCGACTAGCGGGGTACACAGATACGCAGTATTTT. Translation gives CASSHRLAGYTDTQYF.

The genes are TRBV19 and TRBJ1-2; no clear D. Trimming removed 5 bases at V and 2 bases at J, with 15 bases between. Germline-derived CDR1 and CDR2 are LNHDA and SQIVND (reference sequence). The CDR3 has 15 residues. CDR3 in DNA: TGTGCCAGTAGTCCCCCCGGGATCCTGAACTATGGCTACACCTTC. Protein product: CASSPPGILNYGYTF.

This clone was counted at least ten times. This chain connects TRBV6-5 to TRBJ2-1; possibly TRBD1 for D (5 bases). The germline V gene has CDR1 MNHEY and CDR2 SVGAGI. The CDR3 spans 14 residues. Deletions cut 5 bases from V and 7 bases from J, with 15 bases between. This CDR3 is CASSIGHKVNEQFF. CDR3 in DNA: TGTGCCAGCAGTATAGGACACAAAGTGAATGAGCAGTTCTTC.

This chain joins TRBV18 and TRBJ1-3; D unclear. CDR3 size: 16 residues. V was trimmed by 6 bases and J by 0 bases, leaving 15 bases between them. The V gene's germline CDR1 is KGHSH and CDR2 LQKENI. This CDR3 reads CASSLKPLSSGNTIYF. For the CDR3, the DNA is TGTGCCAGCTCTCTTAAGCCCCTATCCTCTGGAAACACCATATATTTT.

Here the CDR3 reads CASSQEGGSTYEQYF. CDR3 sequence (DNA): TGCGCCAGCAGCCAGGAAGGAGGCTCAACCTACGAGCAGTACTTC. V and J are TRBV4-1 and TRBJ2-7, with D tentatively TRBD2 (5 bases). Trimming took off 3 bases at V and 2 bases at J, with 14 bases between the two ends. Germline loops: CDR1 MGHRA, CDR2 YSYEKL. The CDR3 has 15 amino acids.

This chain links TRBV27 with TRBJ1-1; 7 positions match TRBD1. V dropped 4 bases and J dropped 1; count of bases not matched to a gene: 6. The V gene's germline CDR1 is MNHEY and CDR2 SMNVEV (reference sequence). The CDR3 has 15 amino acids. The CDR3 protein is CASSSAGTANTEAFF. The CDR3 nucleotides read TGTGCCAGCAGTTCAGCCGGGACAGCGAACACTGAAGCTTTCTTT.

This chain joins TRBV9 and TRBJ2-2; D perhaps matches TRBD1 (5 bases). This CDR3 contains 15 residues. Germline CDR1 reads SGDLS; CDR2 reads YYNGEE. The V end lost 4 bases, the J end lost 1 base, and 11 bases lay between the germline ends. This chain's CDR3 is CASSRSQGNTGELFF. Written as DNA, the CDR3 is TGTGCCAGCAGCCGGTCTCAGGGGAACACCGGGGAGCTGTTTTTT.

This chain uses TRBV6-5 with TRBJ2-5; 7 bases line up with TRBD2. The trim removed 8 bases at V and 4 bases at J, leaving 7 bases unmatched. This CDR3 has 13 residues. Germline loops: CDR1 MNHEY, CDR2 SVGAGI. Here the CDR3 DNA reads TGTGCCAGCCGGGCGGCGGGGGTAGAGACCCAGTACTTC. It translates to CASRAAGVETQYF.